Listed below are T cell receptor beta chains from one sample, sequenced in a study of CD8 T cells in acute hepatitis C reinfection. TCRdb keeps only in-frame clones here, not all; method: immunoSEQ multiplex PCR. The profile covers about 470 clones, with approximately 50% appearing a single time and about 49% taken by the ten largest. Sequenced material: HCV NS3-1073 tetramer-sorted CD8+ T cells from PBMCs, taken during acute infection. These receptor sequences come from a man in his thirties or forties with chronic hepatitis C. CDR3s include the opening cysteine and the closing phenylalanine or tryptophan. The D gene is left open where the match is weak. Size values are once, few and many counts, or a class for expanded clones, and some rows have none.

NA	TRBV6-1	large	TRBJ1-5	TGTGCCAGCAGTGAAGCCCCCGGACAGCCCAATCAGCCCCAGCATTTT	CASSEAPGQPNQPQHF
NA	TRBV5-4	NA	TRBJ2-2	TGTGCCAGCAGCCAAGAGCCAGGGGCTCCGAACACCGGGGAGCTGTTTTTT	CASSQEPGAPNTGELFF
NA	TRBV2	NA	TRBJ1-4	TGTGCCAGCAGTCCCCTAGAACAGGGAGCAACTAATGAAAAACTGTTTTTT	CASSPLEQGATNEKLFF
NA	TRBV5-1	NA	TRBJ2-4	TGCGCCAGCAGCTGGAACGACCCCTCGGGATTTCAGTACTTC	CASSWNDPSGFQYF
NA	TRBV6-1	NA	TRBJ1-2	TGTGCCAGCAGAGACGGTCCCACGGGATATGGCTACACCTTC	CASRDGPTGYGYTF
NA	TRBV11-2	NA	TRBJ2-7	TGTGCCAGCAGCTTAGAGGCGGGGCCCTGGGGCGAGCAGTACTTC	CASSLEAGPWGEQYF
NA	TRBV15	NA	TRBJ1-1	TGTGCCACCAGCCCACTCTCTGAAAACACTGAAGCTTTCTTT	CATSPLSENTEAFF
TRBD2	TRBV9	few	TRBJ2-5	TGTGCCAGCAGCGTATTGAGTAGCGGGGGAGGAGAGACCCAGTACTTC	CASSVLSSGGGETQYF
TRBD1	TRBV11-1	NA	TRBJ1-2	TGTGCCAGCAGTTATTCCCAGGGGGACTATGGCTACACCTTC	CASSYSQGDYGYTF
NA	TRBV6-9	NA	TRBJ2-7	TGTGCCAGCAGTGAGTTGACACTCGGGGACTACGAGCAGTACTTC	CASSELTLGDYEQYF
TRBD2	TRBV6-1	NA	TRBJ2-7	TGTGCCAGCAGTGAAGCGATGGTAGCGGGGGGGTCCCAATATAACGAGCAGTACTTC	CASSEAMVAGGSQYNEQYF
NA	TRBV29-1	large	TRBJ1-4	TGCAGCGTCTGCTACCCTGGGACGGATGAAAAACTGTTTTTT	CSVCYPGTDEKLFF
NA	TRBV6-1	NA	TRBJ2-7	TGTGCCAGCAGTGTCGCTAGCTCCTACGAGCAGTACTTC	CASSVASSYEQYF
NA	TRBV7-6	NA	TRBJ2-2	TGTGCCAGCAGCCCAAAACCCCTTCATGCGAACACCGGGGAGCTGTTTTTT	CASSPKPLHANTGELFF